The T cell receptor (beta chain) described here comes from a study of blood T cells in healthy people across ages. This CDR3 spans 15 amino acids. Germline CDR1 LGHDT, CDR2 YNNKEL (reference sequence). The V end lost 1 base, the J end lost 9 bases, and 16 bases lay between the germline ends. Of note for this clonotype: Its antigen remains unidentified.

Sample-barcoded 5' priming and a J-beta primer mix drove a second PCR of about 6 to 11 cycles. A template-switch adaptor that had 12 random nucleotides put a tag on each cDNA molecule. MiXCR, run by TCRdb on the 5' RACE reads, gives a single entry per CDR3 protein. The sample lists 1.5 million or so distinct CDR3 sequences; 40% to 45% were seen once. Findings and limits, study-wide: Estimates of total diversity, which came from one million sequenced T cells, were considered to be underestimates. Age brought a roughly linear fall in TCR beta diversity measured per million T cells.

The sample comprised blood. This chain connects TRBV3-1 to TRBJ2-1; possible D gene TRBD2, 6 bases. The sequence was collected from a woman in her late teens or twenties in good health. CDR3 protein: CASSQVRRASAEQFF. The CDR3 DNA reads TGTGCCAGCAGCCAAGTCAGGAGGGCCAGTGCTGAGCAGTTCTTC.